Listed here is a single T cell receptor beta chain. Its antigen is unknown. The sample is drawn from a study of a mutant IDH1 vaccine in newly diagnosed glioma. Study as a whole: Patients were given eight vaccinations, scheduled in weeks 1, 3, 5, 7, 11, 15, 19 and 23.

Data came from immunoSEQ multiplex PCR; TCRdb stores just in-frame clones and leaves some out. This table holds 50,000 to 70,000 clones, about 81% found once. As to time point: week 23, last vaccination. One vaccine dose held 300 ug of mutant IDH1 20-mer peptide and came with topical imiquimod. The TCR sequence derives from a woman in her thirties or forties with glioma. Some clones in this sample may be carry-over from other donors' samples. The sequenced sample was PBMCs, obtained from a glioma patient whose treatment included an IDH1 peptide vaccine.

CDR3 bases: TGTGCCAGCAGCTTAGTGCACGGGACTAGCGGGGGAGATACGCAGTATTTT. It encodes CASSLVHGTSGGDTQYF. This chain connects TRBV7-9 to TRBJ2-3; 14 bases map to TRBD2. V dropped 1 base and J dropped 5; count of bases not matched to a gene: 5. Germline V lookup: CDR1 SEHNR, CDR2 FQNEAQ (reference sequence). The CDR3 has 17 amino acids.